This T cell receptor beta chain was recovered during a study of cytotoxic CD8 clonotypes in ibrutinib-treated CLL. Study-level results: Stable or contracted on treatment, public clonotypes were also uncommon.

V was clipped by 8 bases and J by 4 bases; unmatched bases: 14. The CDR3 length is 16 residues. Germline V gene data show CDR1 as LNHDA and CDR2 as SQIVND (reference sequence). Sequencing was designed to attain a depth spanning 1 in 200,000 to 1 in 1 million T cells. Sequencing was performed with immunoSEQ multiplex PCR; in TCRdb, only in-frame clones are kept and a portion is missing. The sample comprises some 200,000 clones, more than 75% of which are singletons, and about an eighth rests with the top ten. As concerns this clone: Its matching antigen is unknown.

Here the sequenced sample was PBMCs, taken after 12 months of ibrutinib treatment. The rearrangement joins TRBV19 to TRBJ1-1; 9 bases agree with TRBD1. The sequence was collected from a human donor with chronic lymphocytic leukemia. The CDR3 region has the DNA TGTGCCAGTCGATTTGAGGGGACAGGGCAGACCACTGAAGCTTTCTTT. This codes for CASRFEGTGQTTEAFF.